Below are 21 T cell receptor beta chains sequenced from a single sample in a study of shared clonotypes between healthy human individuals. Libraries were prepared by immunoSEQ multiplex PCR; TCRdb keeps only in-frame clonotypes and omits some of them. The table shows about 600,000 clones, with 70% to 80% occurring only once. The sequenced sample was PBMCs. The receptors originated from a woman in her thirties or forties in good health. Some clones in this sample may be carry-over from other donors' samples.

This clone appeared a single time. The chain recombines TRBV6-1 with TRBJ2-3; 7 bases fit TRBD2. Germline CDR1 and CDR2: MNHNS and SASEGT. The CDR3 has 16 residues. Losses at the gene ends were 0 bases for V and 1 base for J; bases not matched to a gene: 4. CDR3 residues: CASSEAWLAGTDTQYF. The CDR3 DNA reads as TGTGCCAGCAGTGAAGCGTGGCTAGCGGGCACAGATACGCAGTATTTT.

The rearrangement uses TRBV6-1 and TRBJ1-5; TRBD1 might be the D (5 bases). Between the trimmed V and J ends, which lost 6 bases and 5 bases, there was a span of 14 bases. This CDR3 comprises 14 residues. CDR1 is MNHNS, CDR2 SASEGT, per germline. The CDR3 region is CASSRSGLDQPQHF. The DNA for the CDR3 is TGTGCCAGCAGCCGGTCAGGGTTGGATCAGCCCCAGCATTTT.

The gene calls are TRBV20-1 and TRBJ1-3; no firm D call. The length of the CDR3 is 10 residues. Germline CDR1 and CDR2: DFQATT and SNEGSKA (reference sequence). CDR3 nucleotide sequence: TGCATATCCCCTGGAAACACCATATATTTT. Translated: CISPGNTIYF.

This clone was found many times. J is TRBJ1-3 and V is TRBV2; D ambiguous. There are 13 residues in the CDR3. The ends were cut back, 1 base at V and 4 bases at J, with 5 bases in the middle. Germline V CDR1 and CDR2: SNHLY, FYNNEI. The CDR3: CASSEVGGNTIYF. The CDR3 coding sequence is TGTGCCAGCAGTGAAGTAGGAGGAAACACCATATATTTT.

The V and J genes are TRBV28 and TRBJ1-2; no reliable D call. This CDR3 spans 13 amino acids. V lost 5 bases and J lost 7, with 14 bases in between. Germline CDR1 MDHEN, CDR2 SYDVKM. CDR3 protein: CASSPPLRSGYTF. The CDR3 DNA reads TGTGCCAGCAGTCCACCTCTTCGAAGTGGCTACACCTTC.

The chain carries TRBV10-3 and TRBJ2-1; 7 bases line up with TRBD2. The CDR3 has 13 residues. V trimming: 2 bases; J trimming: 9 bases; junction bases outside the gene matches: 4. In germline, CDR1 is ENHRY, CDR2 SYGVKD. CDR3 nucleotides: TGTGCCATCAGTGAGCGAGGGAGGGGTGAGCAGTTCTTC. Translating it yields CAISERGRGEQFF.

V gene TRBV6-5 combines with J gene TRBJ2-1; D uncertain. Trimming removed 6 bases at V and 7 bases at J, with 10 bases between. Germline V gives CDR1 MNHEY, CDR2 SVGAGI. The CDR3 totals 12 residues. The CDR3 is CASSFNENEQFF. In DNA, the CDR3 is TGTGCCAGCAGCTTCAATGAGAATGAGCAGTTCTTC.

On this clone: This specimen includes other DNA sequences encoding the same CDR3. DNA for the CDR3: TGTGCCAGCAGTTTATCTGGGTCCTACGAGCAGTACTTC. Protein sequence: CASSLSGSYEQYF. The rearrangement links TRBV27 to TRBJ2-7; no reliable D call. There are 13 residues in the CDR3. Germline V gives CDR1 MNHEY, CDR2 SMNVEV (reference sequence). V gave up 0 bases and J gave up 1 base, with 4 bases separating them.

The gene calls are TRBV27 and TRBJ2-7; 9 bases align to TRBD1. Trimming cost V 5 bases and J 5 bases; bases outside gene matches: 10. The CDR3 is made up of 15 amino acids. Per the germline V gene, CDR1 is MNHEY and CDR2 is SMNVEV (reference sequence). This chain's CDR3 is CASSPLGTGWDEQYF. Here the CDR3 DNA reads TGTGCCAGCAGTCCTTTGGGGACAGGGTGGGACGAGCAGTACTTC.

As for this clone: A far larger clone is one nucleotide away, so this likely arose from a read error. The genes are TRBV18 and TRBJ1-2; D possibly corresponds to TRBD1 (5 bases). This CDR3 contains 13 residues. Germline lookup yields CDR1 KGHSH and CDR2 LQKENI. The CDR3 protein is CASARSDSYGHTF. The CDR3 DNA reads TGTGCCAGCGCGCGATCAGACAGCTATGGCCACACCTTC. Full variable domain (rest looked up from reference TRBV18 and TRBJ1-2): NAGVMQNPRHLVRRRGQEARLRCSPMKGHSHVYWYRQLPEEGLKFMVYLQKENIIDESGMPKERFSAEFPKEGPSILRIQQVVRGDSAAYFCASARSDSYGHTFGSGTRLTVV.

The chain is built from TRBV7-6 and TRBJ2-7; possible D gene TRBD2, 6 bases. This CDR3 is built from 14 residues. Germline V CDR1 and CDR2: SGHVS, FNYEAQ. V dropped 5 bases and J dropped 5 bases, with 16 bases sitting between them. This CDR3 reads CASSRGAIKDEQYF. CDR3 nucleotides: TGTGCCAGCAGCCGCGGGGCGATTAAGGACGAGCAGTACTTC.

V and J are TRBV28 and TRBJ2-7, with 14 bases identical to TRBD2. Looked up from germline, CDR1 is MDHEN and CDR2 is SYDVKM. The length of the CDR3 is 17 residues. Unmatched junction bases numbered 9, after V lost 6 bases and J lost 2 bases. The CDR3, as DNA: TGTGCCAGCAGGCCGACTAGCGGGAGGGCCGGGGCCTACGAGCAGTACTTC. It codes for CASRPTSGRAGAYEQYF.

A few counts support this clone. This chain links TRBV19 with TRBJ2-1; D may correspond to TRBD1 or TRBD2 (5 bases each). The CDR3 totals 13 residues. V lost 2 bases and J 9 bases, leaving 11 bases between the germline ends. Germline V gene data show CDR1 as LNHDA and CDR2 as SQIVND (reference sequence). Here the CDR3 reads CASSISSGGEQFF. CDR3 DNA sequence: TGTGCCAGTAGTATAAGTAGTGGGGGTGAGCAGTTCTTC.

Of note for this clone: With a much larger clone just one base away, this may be a read error. V gene TRBV20-1 combines with J gene TRBJ1-1, with no clear D. The CDR3 has 8 residues. Germline values: CDR1 DFQATT, CDR2 SNEGSKA (reference sequence). The CDR3 nucleotides read TGCAGTGCTAGTGGAGCTCTCTTT. Amino acid sequence: CSASGALF.

On this clone itself: The sample holds other DNA sequences that translate to the same CDR3. CDR3 loop: CASSYGGDQETQYF. In DNA form, the CDR3 reads TGTGCCAGCAGTTACGGCGGGGACCAAGAGACCCAGTACTTC. The V call is TRBV6-6, the J call TRBJ2-5, with a tentative D call TRBD2 (6 bases). The V end lost 2 bases, the J end lost 0 bases, and 7 bases lay between the germline ends. Germline V gene lookup returns CDR1 MNHNY and CDR2 SVGAGI (reference sequence). This CDR3 contains 14 residues.

The CDR3 sequence: CASSYRPGQSSYEQYF. The CDR3, as DNA: TGTGCCAGCAGCTATCGACCGGGACAGAGTTCCTACGAGCAGTACTTC. The V call is TRBV11-2, the J call TRBJ2-7; 7 bases are a match to TRBD1. V gave up 4 bases and J gave up 1 base; unmatched junction bases: 10. This CDR3 is built from 16 residues. The germline gives CDR1 SGHAT, CDR2 FQNNGV.

The genes are TRBV5-4 and TRBJ1-1; D not resolved. Germline loops: CDR1 SGHNT, CDR2 YYREEE (reference sequence). The length of the CDR3 is 14 residues. Trimming took 2 bases from V and 1 from J, leaving 9 bases between them. CDR3 residues: CASSLFRRNTEAFF. The CDR3 DNA follows: TGTGCCAGCAGCTTATTTCGCAGGAACACTGAAGCTTTCTTT.

Comments on this clone: Other nucleotide sequences from this sample produce the same CDR3. The rearrangement uses TRBV5-1 and TRBJ2-1; no definite D call. The CDR3 sequence is 12 residues long. Germline CDR1 and CDR2: SGHRS and YFSETQ. Trimming cost V 0 bases and J 9 bases, with 7 bases left between them. CDR3 in DNA: TGCGCCAGCAGCTTGGCAGTAGGTGAGCAGTTCTTC. Its translation is CASSLAVGEQFF.

The chain joins TRBV6-5 to TRBJ2-2; D gene uncertain. The V and J ends lost 2 bases and 3 bases respectively, with 7 bases between them. This CDR3 has 14 amino acids. CDR1 and CDR2 (germline): MNHEY, SVGAGI. The CDR3 loop reads CASSYRPYTGELFF. The CDR3 DNA sequence: TGTGCCAGCAGTTACCGCCCCTACACCGGGGAGCTGTTTTTT.

This sequence joins TRBV18 and TRBJ1-2, with 11 bases fitting TRBD1. The CDR3 length is 16 residues. Losses at the gene ends were 3 bases for V and 4 bases for J; bases not matched to a gene: 7. Germline CDR1 is KGHSH and CDR2 is LQKENI. CDR3 nucleotide sequence: TGTGCCAGCTCACCGGGACAGGGGGATCTGGGCTATGGCTACACCTTC. Protein sequence: CASSPGQGDLGYGYTF.

The chain joins TRBV7-9 to TRBJ2-1, with 9 bases lining up with TRBD2. The CDR3 consists of 12 residues. Per the germline V gene, CDR1 is SEHNR and CDR2 is FQNEAQ (reference sequence). The V gene end was trimmed by 5 bases and the J gene end by 13 bases; junction bases not matched to a gene: 6. CDR3 sequence: CASSISGRGQFF. DNA for the CDR3: TGTGCCAGCAGCATTAGCGGGAGAGGCCAGTTCTTC.